This T cell receptor beta chain was profiled in a study of blood T cell repertoires in COVID-19. In the study overall: The origin of the acute and convalescent COVID-19 samples was the United States, Italy and Spain. Sources were T cells, B-cell-depleted T cells, or PBMCs; the material itself was cDNA or gDNA.

Original handling: Cell counts per sample came from amplifying reference gene primers. Some clones are missing from TCRdb's copy, which holds only in-frame ones; the method was immunoSEQ multiplex PCR. The D gene and trimming were derived from the DNA, and the V and J assignments and clone size from that table. The sample records nearly 45,000 clones, roughly 84% being singletons. The length of the CDR3 is 14 residues. Germline CDR1 reads SGHDT; CDR2 reads YYEEEE. V lost 4 bases to trimming and J lost 10 bases, with 20 bases between them. The rearrangement links TRBV5-6 to TRBJ1-1; D perhaps matches TRBD1 (5 bases). The sequenced sample was peripheral blood. This clonotype was sampled from a woman at least 80 years old with acute or convalescent COVID-19. The CDR3 reads CASSRVGGINSAFF. The CDR3 DNA reads as TGTGCCAGCAGCCGGGTCGGGGGGATAAATTCAGCTTTCTTT.